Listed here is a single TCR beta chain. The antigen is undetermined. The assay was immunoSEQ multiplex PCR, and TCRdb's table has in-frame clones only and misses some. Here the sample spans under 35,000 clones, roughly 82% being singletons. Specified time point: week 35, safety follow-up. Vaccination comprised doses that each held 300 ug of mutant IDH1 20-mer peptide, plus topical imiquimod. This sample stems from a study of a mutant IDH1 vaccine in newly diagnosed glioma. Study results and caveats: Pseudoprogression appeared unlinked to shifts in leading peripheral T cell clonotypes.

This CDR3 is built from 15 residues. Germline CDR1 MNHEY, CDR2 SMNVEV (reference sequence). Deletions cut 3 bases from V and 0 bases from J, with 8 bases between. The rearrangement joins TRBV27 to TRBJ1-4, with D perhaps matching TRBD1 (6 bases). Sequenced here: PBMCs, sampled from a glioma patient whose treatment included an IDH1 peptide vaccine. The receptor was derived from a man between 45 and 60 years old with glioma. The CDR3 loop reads CASSFGGATNEKLFF. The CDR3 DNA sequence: TGTGCCAGCAGTTTTGGGGGCGCAACTAATGAAAAACTGTTTTTT.